The 25 T cell receptor beta chains listed next were all sequenced from one sample in a study of OX40 agonist ivuxolimab in advanced cancers. The assay was immunoSEQ multiplex PCR, and TCRdb's table has in-frame clones only and misses some. The data show under 50,000 clones, with over 65% seen just once and 9.5% to 15% held by the top ten. This material consisted of CD4+ or CD8+ T cells sorted from blood, taken in a trial of the OX40 agonist ivuxolimab. These receptors were obtained from an adult with an advanced solid tumor such as melanoma, head and neck, liver or kidney cancer.

The chain couples TRBV30 to TRBJ2-2; D is undetermined. CDR1 is GTSNPN, CDR2 SVGIG, per germline (reference sequence). V lost 3 bases and J lost 2, with 7 bases in between. CDR3 length: 13 residues. In nucleotides, the CDR3 is TGTGCCTGGAGAATACGCAACACCGGGGAGCTGTTTTTT. This translates into CAWRIRNTGELFF.

The chain is built from TRBV5-1 and TRBJ2-1, with D tentatively TRBD2 (5 bases). The V and J ends lost 1 base and 0 bases respectively, with 14 bases between them. This CDR3 spans 17 amino acids. Germline V lookup: CDR1 SGHRS, CDR2 YFSETQ. CDR3 amino acids: CASSLTASTSSYNEQFF. CDR3 nucleotides: TGCGCCAGCAGCTTGACGGCTAGCACGAGCTCCTACAATGAGCAGTTCTTC. Supplemented by reference TRBV5-1 and TRBJ2-1, the full variable domain reads KAGVTQTPRYLIKTRGQQVTLSCSPISGHRSVSWYQQTPGQGLQFLFEYFSETQRNKGNFPGRFSGRQFSNSRSEMNVSTLELGDSALYLCASSLTASTSSYNEQFFGPGTRLTVL.

The chain carries TRBV7-2 and TRBJ2-7; a weak D match, TRBD1 (6 bases). The CDR3 extends over 14 amino acids. Germline V lookup: CDR1 SGHTA, CDR2 FQGNSA. Trimming removed 5 bases at V and 6 bases at J, with 17 bases between. In DNA, the CDR3 is TGTGCCAGCAGCCACGCACTGGGGGCGAGCGAGCAGTACTTC. As protein: CASSHALGASEQYF.

The chain has TRBV29-1 and TRBJ2-7; 8 bases fit TRBD1. The CDR3 covers 13 residues. The V and J ends lost 6 bases and 6 bases, in that order; junction bases with no gene match: 10. From germline, CDR1 is SQVTM and CDR2 ANQGSEA. CDR3 in amino acids: CSVLPTGVGEQYF. CDR3 nucleotide sequence: TGCAGCGTCTTACCGACAGGGGTGGGCGAGCAGTACTTC.

The rearrangement uses TRBV7-2 and TRBJ2-3, with TRBD1 identical over 8 bases. V trimming: 2 bases; J trimming: 6 bases; junction bases outside the gene matches: 7. Germline V gives CDR1 SGHTA, CDR2 FQGNSA. This CDR3 is 15 amino acids long. CDR3 loop: CASSLTTGGMDTQYF. The CDR3, as DNA: TGTGCCAGCAGCTTAACAACAGGGGGAATGGATACGCAGTATTTT.

The rearrangement links TRBV5-6 to TRBJ2-7, with TRBD2 matching over 14 bases. Germline lookup yields CDR1 SGHDT and CDR2 YYEEEE. The CDR3 is made up of 16 amino acids. V lost 4 bases to trimming and J lost 5 bases; unmatched junction nucleotides: 8. For the CDR3, the DNA is TGTGCCAGCAGCCCCCTATGGACTAGCGGGAGGAACGAGCAGTACTTC. Translating gives CASSPLWTSGRNEQYF. Full variable domain (remainder filled in from reference TRBV5-6 and TRBJ2-7): DAGVTQSPTHLIKTRGQQVTLRCSPKSGHDTVSWYQQALGQGPQFIFQYYEEEERQRGNFPDRFSGHQFPNYSSELNVNALLLGDSALYLCASSPLWTSGRNEQYFGPGTRLTVT.

This clone occurred once. The chain carries TRBV18 and TRBJ2-3; D is ambiguous. Between the trimmed V and J ends, which lost 4 bases and 6 bases, there was a span of 14 bases. The CDR3 spans 14 residues. Germline V gene data show CDR1 as KGHSH and CDR2 as LQKENI. The CDR3 protein is CASSHRPQPDTQYF. As DNA, the CDR3 is TGTGCCAGCTCACACCGCCCACAGCCCGATACGCAGTATTTT. The full variable domain, rest sourced from reference TRBV18 and TRBJ2-3, is NAGVMQNPRHLVRRRGQEARLRCSPMKGHSHVYWYRQLPEEGLKFMVYLQKENIIDESGMPKERFSAEFPKEGPSILRIQQVVRGDSAAYFCASSHRPQPDTQYFGPGTRLTVL.

The chain employs TRBV23-1 and TRBJ2-3, with TRBD1 matching 7 bases. TRBV23-1 is labeled an ORF, and its function is uncertain. The CDR3 is made up of 13 amino acids. V was pared by 8 bases and J by 0 bases, with 2 bases of the junction left unmatched. CDR3 DNA: TGCGCCAGCCGGGACAGCAGCACAGATACGCAGTATTTT. The encoded protein is CASRDSSTDTQYF.

This clone was detected once. This rearrangement joins TRBV9 to TRBJ1-3; no definite D call. The CDR3 runs to 13 residues. CDR1 SGDLS and CDR2 YYNGEE come from the germline V gene. Trimming stripped 1 base from V and 3 bases from J, with 5 bases between. The CDR3 region is CASSVRFGNTIYF. CDR3 in DNA: TGTGCCAGCAGCGTAAGGTTTGGAAACACCATATATTTT.

The chain combines TRBV19 with TRBJ2-2; 10 nucleotides align to TRBD1. CDR3 length: 16 amino acids. CDR1 is LNHDA, CDR2 SQIVND, per germline (reference sequence). The V and J ends lost 4 bases and 4 bases, in that order; junction bases with no gene match: 6. The CDR3 coding sequence is TGTGCCAGTAGTACAGGGACAGGGGCGGGCACCGGGGAGCTGTTTTTT. It yields the protein CASSTGTGAGTGELFF.

This clone was picked up one time. The gene calls are TRBV19 and TRBJ1-6, with 8 bases fitting TRBD1. The CDR3 is 15 residues long. CDR1 and CDR2 (germline): LNHDA, SQIVND (reference sequence). Unmatched junction bases numbered 10, after V lost 10 bases and J lost 5 bases. The CDR3 bases are TGTGCCACAAGGCGGACAGGGAAGGATAATTCACCCCTCCACTTT. Translated, it gives CATRRTGKDNSPLHF.

V usage is TRBV5-1 and J usage is TRBJ1-3; the match to TRBD1 covers 9 bases. In germline, CDR1 is SGHRS, CDR2 YFSETQ. The ends lost 2 bases at V and 3 bases at J; junction bases unmatched: 3. CDR3 length equals 15 residues. The CDR3 is CASSLQGASGNTIYF. As DNA, the CDR3 is TGCGCCAGCAGCTTACAGGGGGCCAGTGGAAACACCATATATTTT.

The J gene is TRBJ2-7, the V gene TRBV30, with D possibly TRBD1 on 5 matching bases. Trimming pared 0 bases from V and 6 bases from J, leaving 15 bases between. Germline values: CDR1 GTSNPN, CDR2 SVGIG (reference sequence). The CDR3 extends over 14 amino acids. The CDR3 spells CAWSVRAGLREQYF. CDR3 DNA: TGTGCCTGGAGTGTACGGGCAGGGCTTCGCGAGCAGTACTTC. The variable domain in full, with the rest retrieved from reference TRBV30 and TRBJ2-7, is SQTIHQWPATLVQPVGSPLSLECTVEGTSNPNLYWYRQAAGRGLQLLFYSVGIGQISSEVPQNLSASRPQDRQFILSSKKLLLSDSGFYLCAWSVRAGLREQYFGPGTRLTVT.

The V call is TRBV27, the J call TRBJ2-1; 9 positions agree with TRBD1. CDR3 length equals 15 residues. Germline CDR1 MNHEY, CDR2 SMNVEV (reference sequence). Unmatched junction bases numbered 7, after V lost 7 bases and J lost 3 bases. The CDR3 bases are TGTGCCAGCACCCGCCGGGACAGGGACTACAATGAGCAGTTCTTC. Translation gives CASTRRDRDYNEQFF.

In DNA, the CDR3 is TGTGCCAGCAGCGCCGGGACTAGTGGGGGTAATGAGCAGTTCTTC. Translated: CASSAGTSGGNEQFF. The V gene is TRBV6-1, the J gene TRBJ2-1; 8 nucleotides match TRBD2. The CDR3 loop spans 15 amino acids. The germline gives CDR1 MNHNS, CDR2 SASEGT. V was pared by 6 bases and J by 7 bases, with 11 bases of the junction left unmatched.

This sequence joins TRBV20-1 and TRBJ1-1; D remains ambiguous. Per the germline V gene, CDR1 is DFQATT and CDR2 is SNEGSKA (reference sequence). The ends were cut back, 3 bases at V and 3 bases at J, with 5 bases in the middle. The CDR3 is 11 residues long. The DNA for the CDR3 is TGCAGTGCTAGTCCCGACACTGAAGCTTTCTTT. It is translated as CSASPDTEAFF.

The chain joins TRBV28 to TRBJ1-1, with TRBD1 identical over 9 bases. The V gene's germline CDR1 is MDHEN and CDR2 SYDVKM. The CDR3 spans 18 residues. V lost 7 bases to trimming and J lost 3 bases; unmatched junction nucleotides: 18. The CDR3 DNA reads as TGTGCCAGCAATTCCCCTCCCTCCGGGACAGGGTTTGACACTGAAGCTTTCTTT. Its translation: CASNSPPSGTGFDTEAFF.

The chain couples TRBV5-1 to TRBJ2-1, with D possibly being TRBD1 (6 bases). From germline, CDR1 is SGHRS and CDR2 YFSETQ. V lost 3 bases, J lost 6 bases, and 10 bases lay in between. The CDR3 has 13 residues. The CDR3 nucleotides are TGCGCCAGCAGCTCTGGACAGCTCAATGAGCAGTTCTTC. Protein product: CASSSGQLNEQFF. Based on the CDR3 plus reference TRBV5-1 and TRBJ2-1, the full variable domain is KAGVTQTPRYLIKTRGQQVTLSCSPISGHRSVSWYQQTPGQGLQFLFEYFSETQRNKGNFPGRFSGRQFSNSRSEMNVSTLELGDSALYLCASSSGQLNEQFFGPGTRLTVL.

Only a few counts were recorded for this clone. This sequence joins TRBV6-5 and TRBJ1-1; D unclear. Germline lookup yields CDR1 MNHEY and CDR2 SVGAGI. The CDR3 covers 13 residues. Trimming cost V 5 bases and J 0 bases, with 7 bases left between them. The CDR3 bases are TGTGCCAGCAGTCCGACGGTGAACACTGAAGCTTTCTTT. Translated: CASSPTVNTEAFF.

The chain carries TRBV9 and TRBJ1-1; possible D gene TRBD1, 5 bases. Per germline, CDR1 SGDLS and CDR2 YYNGEE. Trimming left V 4 bases short and J 1 base short, with 11 bases between. The CDR3 covers 14 residues. The CDR3 nucleotides read TGTGCCAGCAGCCCCCGGACACAGAACACTGAAGCTTTCTTT. This translates into CASSPRTQNTEAFF.

The chain uses TRBV5-8 and TRBJ1-2; D may be TRBD1 (5 bases). Trimming left V 4 bases short and J 4 bases short, with 17 bases between. CDR3 length equals 15 residues. Germline-derived CDR1 and CDR2 are SGHTS and YDEGEE. The CDR3, as DNA: TGTGCCAGCAGCGTCGGCAGGGAGGCCCCCTATGGCTACACCTTC. Its translation is CASSVGREAPYGYTF.

This chain connects TRBV7-9 to TRBJ2-1; D remains ambiguous. Germline loops: CDR1 SEHNR, CDR2 FQNEAQ (reference sequence). The V and J ends lost 11 bases and 4 bases respectively, with 12 bases between them. There are 12 residues in the CDR3. The CDR3 spells CAFNPSYNEQFF. CDR3 coding DNA: TGTGCCTTCAACCCCAGTTACAATGAGCAGTTCTTC.

This chain joins TRBV28 and TRBJ1-1; D may be TRBD1 (6 bases). This CDR3 has 13 amino acids. Per the germline V gene, CDR1 is MDHEN and CDR2 is SYDVKM. Trimming pared 5 bases from V and 11 bases from J, leaving 18 bases between. The CDR3 DNA follows: TGTGCCAGCAGTCTACCGATACAGGGACGCGCTTTCTTT. This codes for CASSLPIQGRAFF.

V gene TRBV27 combines with J gene TRBJ1-2, with TRBD1 as a possible D gene (5 bases). V was cut by 6 bases and J by 8 bases, with 19 bases left in between. The CDR3 extends over 14 amino acids. CDR1 is MNHEY and CDR2 is SMNVEV in the germline V gene (reference sequence). CDR3 bases: TGTGCCAGCAGCCTCTCCAGGGTAGGCGGCGGCTACACCTTC. Protein: CASSLSRVGGGYTF.

The chain carries TRBV4-1 and TRBJ2-7; D is perhaps TRBD1 or TRBD2 (5 bases each). V lost 4 bases and J lost 3, with 16 bases in between. The germline V gene has CDR1 MGHRA and CDR2 YSYEKL. The CDR3 has 15 residues. Written as DNA, the CDR3 is TGCGCCAGCAGCCTAGACGAAGGGACCGGCTACGAGCAGTACTTC. It yields the protein CASSLDEGTGYEQYF.